A single sample gave rise to the 3 T cell receptor beta chains below, sequenced in a study of T cells in Graves' hyperthyroidism and ophthalmopathy. Template material for amplifying TCR beta CDR3 regions consisted of RNA transcripts. Carried out on the TCR CDR3, a first-round RT-PCR used the HTBI primer set. TCRdb processed the multiplex PCR reads anew with MiXCR; each CDR3 protein has one entry. This sample has about 200,000 distinct CDR3 sequences, with about a sixth found just once. Material: blood. Receptor source: a man in his forties with Graves' hyperthyroidism.

This chain links TRBV24-1 with TRBJ1-5; 8 bases match TRBD1. This CDR3 is 16 amino acids long. In germline, CDR1 is KGHDR, CDR2 SFDVKD. The V segment lost 2 bases and the J segment 3 bases; nucleotides outside the gene matches: 5. DNA for the CDR3: TGTGCCACCAGTGATTCTACCAGGGGGCCCAATCAGCCCCAGCATTTT. It yields the protein CATSDSTRGPNQPQHF.

The table lists this clonotype with many counts. The chain employs TRBV20-1 and TRBJ2-5; maybe TRBD1 (5 bases). CDR1 and CDR2 from the germline V gene are DFQATT and SNEGSKA (reference sequence). The CDR3 loop spans 11 amino acids. Trimming stripped 7 bases from V and 3 bases from J, with 9 bases between. CDR3 DNA: TGCAGTGGGCAGACAGAAGAGACCCAGTACTTC. It codes for CSGQTEETQYF.

The chain combines TRBV7-2 with TRBJ2-3, with a tentative D call TRBD2 (6 bases). The CDR3 is made up of 16 amino acids. V was pared by 7 bases and J by 1 base, with 18 bases between. Germline loops: CDR1 SGHTA, CDR2 FQGNSA. CDR3 in DNA: TGTGCCAGCACCGTGGGGCCGGGACTGCGCACAGATACGCAGTATTTT. It is translated as CASTVGPGLRTDTQYF.